A few counts support the clone carrying this TCR beta chain. The data derive from a study of human T cells and chemical hapten exposure. Unfractionated whole blood yielded total RNA. TCRdb used MiXCR to reprocess the 5' RACE reads, holding one entry per CDR3 protein. The repertoire holds about 81,000 distinct CDR3 sequences, with roughly 8% as singletons. The source of this sequence is a male donor in good health.

CDR3 bases: TGTGCCAGCAGTTTCGGCGTGACTCTCGATGGCTACACCTTC. It encodes CASSFGVTLDGYTF. The chain is built from TRBV6-5 and TRBJ1-2; D ambiguous. With 4 bases removed from V and 6 bases from J, the gap between germline ends came to 15 bases. Germline V gene lookup returns CDR1 MNHEY and CDR2 SVGAGI. The CDR3 is made up of 14 amino acids.